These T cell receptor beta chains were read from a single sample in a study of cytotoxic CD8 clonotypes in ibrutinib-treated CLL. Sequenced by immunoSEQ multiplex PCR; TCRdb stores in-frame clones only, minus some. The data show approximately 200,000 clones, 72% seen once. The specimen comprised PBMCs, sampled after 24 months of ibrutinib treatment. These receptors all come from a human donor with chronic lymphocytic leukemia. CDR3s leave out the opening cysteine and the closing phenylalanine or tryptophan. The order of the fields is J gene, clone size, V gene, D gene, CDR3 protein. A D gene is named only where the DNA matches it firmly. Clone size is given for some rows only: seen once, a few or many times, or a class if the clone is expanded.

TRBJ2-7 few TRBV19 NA ASSITGAYEQY
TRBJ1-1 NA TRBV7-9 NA ASSSDLLSTEAF
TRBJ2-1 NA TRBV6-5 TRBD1 ASSTQGAHNEQF
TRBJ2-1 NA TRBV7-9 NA ASSFGRAVSYNEQF
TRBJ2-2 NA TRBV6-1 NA ASSEANTGELF
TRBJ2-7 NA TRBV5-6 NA ASSLGLVHYEQY
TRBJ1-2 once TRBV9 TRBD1 ASSVAWTGVGYT
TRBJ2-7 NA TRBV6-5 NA ASSYSTASSYEQY
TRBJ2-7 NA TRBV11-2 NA ASSQLGGYEQY
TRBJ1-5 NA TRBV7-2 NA ASSLGASGWGNQPQH
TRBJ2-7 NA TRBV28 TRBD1 ASSFFPGDRSSYEQY
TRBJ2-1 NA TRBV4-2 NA ASSHGVDEQF
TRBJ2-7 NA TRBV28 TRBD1 ASSRLPGTGGVYEQY
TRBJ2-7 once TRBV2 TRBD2 ASSEEPGLAHYEQY
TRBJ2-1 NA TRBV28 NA ASRLDRINEQF
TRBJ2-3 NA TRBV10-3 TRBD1 AISDTVDRGDTQY
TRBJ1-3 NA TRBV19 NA ASSILRGATDGNTIY
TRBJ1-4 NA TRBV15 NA ATSSPGAGEKLF
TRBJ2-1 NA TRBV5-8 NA ASSLIANYNEQF
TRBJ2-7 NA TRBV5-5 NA ASSPRLRVPHRDYIDEQY
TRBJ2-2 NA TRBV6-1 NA ASSVTNSNTGELF
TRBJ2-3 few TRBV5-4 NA ASSLGGASTDTQY
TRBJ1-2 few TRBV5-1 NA ASSASEGGYT
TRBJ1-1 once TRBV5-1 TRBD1 ASSLGQGWTEAF
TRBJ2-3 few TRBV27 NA ASSNQPGMVDTQY
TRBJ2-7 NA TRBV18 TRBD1 ASSPGQGVYEQY
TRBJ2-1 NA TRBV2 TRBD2 ASSLAGGSYNEQF
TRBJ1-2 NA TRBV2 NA ASSDLGPLANYGYT
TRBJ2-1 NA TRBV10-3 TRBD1 ATRTGGSSYNEQF
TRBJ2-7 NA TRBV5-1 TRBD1 ASSLGPGQGIYEQY
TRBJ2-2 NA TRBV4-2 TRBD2 ASSQPSGSSTGELF
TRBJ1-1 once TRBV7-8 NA ACTDSTEAF
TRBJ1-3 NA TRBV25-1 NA ASSVLGVWFTIY
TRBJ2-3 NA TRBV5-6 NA ASTPRRGGTDTQY
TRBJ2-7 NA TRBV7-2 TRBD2 ASSPWGGGYEQY
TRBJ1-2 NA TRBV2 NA ASSEAGGYT
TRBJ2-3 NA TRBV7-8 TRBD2 ASSPQREDTQY
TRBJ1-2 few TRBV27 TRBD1 ASSLLDTLGGSSGYT
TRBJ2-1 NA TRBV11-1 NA ASSFDPKYEQF
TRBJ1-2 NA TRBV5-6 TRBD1 ASSSRGRFGYT
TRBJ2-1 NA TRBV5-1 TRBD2 ASSLGSGSLYNEQF
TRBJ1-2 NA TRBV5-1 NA ASSMPTGSANYGYT
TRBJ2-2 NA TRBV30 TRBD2 AWKRTSGNTGELF
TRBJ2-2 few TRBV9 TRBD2 ASSSRTSGTNTGELF
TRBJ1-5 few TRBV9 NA ASSVDSGRSQPQH
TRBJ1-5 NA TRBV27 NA ASSLFWRGSNQPQH